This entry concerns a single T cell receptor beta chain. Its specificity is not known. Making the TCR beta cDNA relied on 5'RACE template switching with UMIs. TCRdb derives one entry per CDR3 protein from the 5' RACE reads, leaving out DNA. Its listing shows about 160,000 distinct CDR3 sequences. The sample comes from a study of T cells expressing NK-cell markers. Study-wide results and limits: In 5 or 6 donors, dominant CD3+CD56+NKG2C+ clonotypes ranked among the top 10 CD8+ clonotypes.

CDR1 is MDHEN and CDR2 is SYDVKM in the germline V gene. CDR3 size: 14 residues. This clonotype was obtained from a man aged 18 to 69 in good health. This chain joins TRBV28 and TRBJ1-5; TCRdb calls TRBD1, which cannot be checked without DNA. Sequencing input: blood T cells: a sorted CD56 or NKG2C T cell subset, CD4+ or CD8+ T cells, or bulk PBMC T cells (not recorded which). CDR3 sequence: CASSSGTLVQPQHF.